Listed below are T cell receptor beta chains from one sample, sequenced in a study of T-cell reconstitution after alpha-beta-depleted transplantation in children. A single record per CDR3 protein comes from TCRdb applying MiXCR to the PCR reads. The sample lists about 1,000,000 distinct CDR3 sequences; roughly 29% were seen once. The sample in question was PBMCs, mostly from graft donor cells, obtained 360 days after TCRalphabeta/CD19-depleted stem cell transplant. The receptor set was obtained from a boy younger than two who had a stem cell transplant for SCID, so the T cells may come from the graft donor. The CDR3 runs from the conserved cysteine through the conserved F or W. Each record gives: J gene, CDR3 length, V gene, CDR3 protein.

j_gene: TRBJ2-1; len: 13; v_gene: TRBV7-9; CDR3aa: CASSQLGTGEQFF
j_gene: TRBJ1-1; len: 16; v_gene: TRBV25-1; CDR3aa: CASSECWWAESSEAFF
j_gene: TRBJ1-4; len: 13; v_gene: TRBV6-6; CDR3aa: CALRGPMNEKLFF
j_gene: TRBJ2-1; len: 19; v_gene: TRBV20-1; CDR3aa: CSAREGGQTRIRGWNEQFF
j_gene: TRBJ2-2; len: 13; v_gene: TRBV5-1; CDR3aa: CASRSTRSGELFF
j_gene: TRBJ1-1; len: 15; v_gene: TRBV5-5; CDR3aa: CASSSAGMGGSEAFF
j_gene: TRBJ2-2; len: 14; v_gene: TRBV4-3; CDR3aa: CASSQDSFTGELFF
j_gene: TRBJ2-1; len: 10; v_gene: TRBV5-5; CDR3aa: CASRALEQFF
j_gene: TRBJ2-2; len: 16; v_gene: TRBV3-1; CDR3aa: CASSQERGYGTGELFF
j_gene: TRBJ2-7; len: 17; v_gene: TRBV12-3/TRBV12-4; CDR3aa: CASSSAVMGALSYEQYF
j_gene: TRBJ2-3; len: 16; v_gene: TRBV5-1; CDR3aa: CASSLAPAGTTDTQYF
j_gene: TRBJ1-1; len: 13; v_gene: TRBV25-1; CDR3aa: CATLARGRTEAFF
j_gene: TRBJ2-7; len: 15; v_gene: TRBV15; CDR3aa: CATSTQTGPSYEQYF